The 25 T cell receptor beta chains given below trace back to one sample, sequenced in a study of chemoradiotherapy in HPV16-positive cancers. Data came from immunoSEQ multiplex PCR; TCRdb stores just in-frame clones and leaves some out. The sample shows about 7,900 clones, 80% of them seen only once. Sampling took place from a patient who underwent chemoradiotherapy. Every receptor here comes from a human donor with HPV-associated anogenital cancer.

The CDR3 DNA reads as TGTGCCAGCAGCTTAGGGCAGTACGAGCAGTACTTC. As protein: CASSLGQYEQYF. V gene TRBV7-9 combines with J gene TRBJ2-7; D is undetermined. CDR1 and CDR2 from the germline V gene are SEHNR and FQNEAQ (reference sequence). The CDR3 spans 12 residues. V lost 1 base and J lost 4, with 5 bases in between.

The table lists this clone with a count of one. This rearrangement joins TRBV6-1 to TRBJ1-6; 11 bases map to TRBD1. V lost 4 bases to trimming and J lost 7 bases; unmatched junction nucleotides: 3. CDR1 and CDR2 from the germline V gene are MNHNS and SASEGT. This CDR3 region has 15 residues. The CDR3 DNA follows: TGTGCCAGCAGTGTAGGGGACAGGGGGAATTCACCCCTCCACTTT. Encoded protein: CASSVGDRGNSPLHF.

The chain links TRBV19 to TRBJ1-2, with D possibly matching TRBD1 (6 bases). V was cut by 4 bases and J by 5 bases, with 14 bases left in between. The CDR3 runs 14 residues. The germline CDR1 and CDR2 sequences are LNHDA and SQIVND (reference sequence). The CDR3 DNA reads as TGTGCCAGTAGTACAATGACAGGAGGGTATGGCTACACCTTC. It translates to CASSTMTGGYGYTF.

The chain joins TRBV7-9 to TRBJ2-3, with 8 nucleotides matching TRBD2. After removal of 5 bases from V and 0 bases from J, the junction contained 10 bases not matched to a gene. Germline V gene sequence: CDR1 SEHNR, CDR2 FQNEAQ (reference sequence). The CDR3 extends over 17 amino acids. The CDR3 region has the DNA TGTGCCAGCAGCGCCCTAACTAGCGGAACTAGCACAGATACGCAGTATTTT. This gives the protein CASSALTSGTSTDTQYF.

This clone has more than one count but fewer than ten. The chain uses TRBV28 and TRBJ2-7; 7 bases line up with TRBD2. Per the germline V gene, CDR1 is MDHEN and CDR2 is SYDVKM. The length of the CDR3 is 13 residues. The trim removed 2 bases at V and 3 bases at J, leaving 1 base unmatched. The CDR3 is CASSLAGVYEQYF. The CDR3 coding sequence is TGTGCCAGCAGTTTAGCGGGAGTCTACGAGCAGTACTTC.

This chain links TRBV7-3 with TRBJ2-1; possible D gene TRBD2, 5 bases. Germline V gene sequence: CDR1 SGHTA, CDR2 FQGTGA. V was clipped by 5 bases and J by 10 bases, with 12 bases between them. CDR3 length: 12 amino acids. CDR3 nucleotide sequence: TGTGCCAGCAGCCGAAGAACGGGAGAGCAGTTCTTC. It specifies CASSRRTGEQFF.

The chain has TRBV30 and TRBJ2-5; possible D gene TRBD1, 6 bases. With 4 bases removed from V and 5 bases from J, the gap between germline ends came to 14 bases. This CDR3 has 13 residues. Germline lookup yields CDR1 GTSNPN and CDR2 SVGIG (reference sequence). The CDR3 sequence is CAWKTGHGETQYF. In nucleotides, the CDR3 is TGTGCCTGGAAAACAGGGCATGGGGAGACCCAGTACTTC. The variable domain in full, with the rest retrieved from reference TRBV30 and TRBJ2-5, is SQTIHQWPATLVQPVGSPLSLECTVEGTSNPNLYWYRQAAGRGLQLLFYSVGIGQISSEVPQNLSASRPQDRQFILSSKKLLLSDSGFYLCAWKTGHGETQYFGPGTRLLVL.

CDR3 loop: CASSFGTATYEQYF. Written as DNA, the CDR3 is TGTGCCAGCAGTTTCGGGACGGCTACCTACGAGCAGTACTTC. The chain recombines TRBV27 with TRBJ2-7; D may correspond to TRBD1 or TRBD2 (5 bases each). Trimming left V 3 bases short and J 2 bases short, with 11 bases between. Germline CDR1 MNHEY, CDR2 SMNVEV (reference sequence). CDR3 length equals 14 residues.

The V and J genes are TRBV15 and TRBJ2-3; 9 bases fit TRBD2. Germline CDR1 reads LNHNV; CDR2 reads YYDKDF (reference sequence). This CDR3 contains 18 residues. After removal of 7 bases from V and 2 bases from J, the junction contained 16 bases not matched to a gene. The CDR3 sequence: CATKLGLAGLSDTDTQYF. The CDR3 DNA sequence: TGTGCCACCAAATTGGGGCTAGCGGGATTGTCAGACACAGATACGCAGTATTTT.

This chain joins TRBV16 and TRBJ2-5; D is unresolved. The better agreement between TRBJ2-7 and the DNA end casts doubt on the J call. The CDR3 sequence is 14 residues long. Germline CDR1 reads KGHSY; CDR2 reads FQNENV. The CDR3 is CASSRGQVGYEQYF. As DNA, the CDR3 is TGTGCCAGCAGCCGTGGTCAAGTGGGCTACGAGCAGTACTTC.

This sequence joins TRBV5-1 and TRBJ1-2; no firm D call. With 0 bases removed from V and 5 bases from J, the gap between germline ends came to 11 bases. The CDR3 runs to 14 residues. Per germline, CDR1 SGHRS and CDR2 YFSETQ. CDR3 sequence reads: CASSLAGEGYGYTF. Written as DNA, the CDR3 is TGCGCCAGCAGCTTGGCCGGGGAGGGATATGGCTACACCTTC.

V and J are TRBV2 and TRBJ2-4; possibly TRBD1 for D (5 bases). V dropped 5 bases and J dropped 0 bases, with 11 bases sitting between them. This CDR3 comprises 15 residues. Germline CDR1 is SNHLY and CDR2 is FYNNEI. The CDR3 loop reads CASSRGPLAKNIQYF. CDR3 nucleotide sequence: TGTGCCAGCAGTAGGGGCCCGCTAGCCAAAAACATTCAGTACTTC.

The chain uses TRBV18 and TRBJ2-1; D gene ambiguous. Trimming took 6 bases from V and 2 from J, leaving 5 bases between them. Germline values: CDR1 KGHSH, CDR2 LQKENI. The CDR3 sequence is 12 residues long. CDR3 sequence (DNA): TGTGCCAGCTCGCCAACCTACAATGAGCAGTTCTTC. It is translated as CASSPTYNEQFF.

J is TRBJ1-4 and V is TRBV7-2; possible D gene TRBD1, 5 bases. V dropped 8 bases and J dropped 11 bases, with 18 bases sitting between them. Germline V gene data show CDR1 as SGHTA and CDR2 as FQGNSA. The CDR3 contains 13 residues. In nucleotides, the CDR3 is TGTGCCAGCGGTGTGGGGGGAGGTTCGAAACTGTTTTTT. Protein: CASGVGGGSKLFF. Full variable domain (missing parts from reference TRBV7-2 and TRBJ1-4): GAGVSQSPSNKVTEKGKDVELRCDPISGHTALYWYRQSLGQGLEFLIYFQGNSAPDKSGLPSDRFSAERTGGSVSTLTIQRTQQEDSAVYLCASGVGGGSKLFFGSGTQLSVL.

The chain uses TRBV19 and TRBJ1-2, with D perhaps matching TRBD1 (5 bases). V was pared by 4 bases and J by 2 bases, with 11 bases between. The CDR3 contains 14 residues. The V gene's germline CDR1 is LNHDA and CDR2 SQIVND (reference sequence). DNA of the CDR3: TGTGCCAGTAGTAAGGAGACAGTGAACTATGGCTACACCTTC. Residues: CASSKETVNYGYTF.

The CDR3 DNA reads as TGTGCCAGCAGCATCGCGGCGAGCGGAGGCCTAAGCGGGGAGCTGTTTTTT. It encodes CASSIAASGGLSGELFF. The gene calls are TRBV21-1 and TRBJ2-2; the D call of TRBD2 is as the table states it, not checked on the DNA. TRBV21-1 is shown as a pseudogene. The CDR3 loop spans 17 amino acids.

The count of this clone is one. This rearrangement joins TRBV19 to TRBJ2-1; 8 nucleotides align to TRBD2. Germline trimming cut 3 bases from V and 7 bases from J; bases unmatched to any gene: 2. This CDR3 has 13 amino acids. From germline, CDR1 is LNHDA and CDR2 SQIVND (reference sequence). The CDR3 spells CASSIGRGNEQFF. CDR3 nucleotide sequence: TGTGCCAGTAGTATCGGGAGGGGTAATGAGCAGTTCTTC. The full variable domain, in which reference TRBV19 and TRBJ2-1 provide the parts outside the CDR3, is DGGITQSPKYLFRKEGQNVTLSCEQNLNHDAMYWYRQDPGQGLRLIYYSQIVNDFQKGDIAEGYSVSREKKESFPLTVTSAQKNPTAFYLCASSIGRGNEQFFGPGTRLTVL.

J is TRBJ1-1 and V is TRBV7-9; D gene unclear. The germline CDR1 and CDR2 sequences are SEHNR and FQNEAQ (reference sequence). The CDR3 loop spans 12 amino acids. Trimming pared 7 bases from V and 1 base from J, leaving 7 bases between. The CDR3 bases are TGTGCCAGCACTTCAGCGAACACTGAAGCTTTCTTT. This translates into CASTSANTEAFF.

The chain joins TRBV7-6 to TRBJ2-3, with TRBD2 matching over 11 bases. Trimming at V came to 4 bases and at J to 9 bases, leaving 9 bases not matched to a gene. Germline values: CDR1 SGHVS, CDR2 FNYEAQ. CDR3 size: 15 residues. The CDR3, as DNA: TGTGCCAGCAGCTCCGGGGGTAGCGGGGGGGCAACGCAGTATTTT. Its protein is CASSSGGSGGATQYF.

CDR3 sequence reads: CASSLPPGLGSYNEQFF. The CDR3 DNA is TGCGCCAGCAGCCTACCTCCGGGACTAGGTTCCTACAATGAGCAGTTCTTC. The V and J genes are TRBV4-1 and TRBJ2-1; 8 nucleotides match TRBD2. V lost 4 bases, J lost 1 base, and 9 bases stayed unmatched. The CDR3 loop spans 17 amino acids. CDR1 MGHRA and CDR2 YSYEKL come from the germline V gene.

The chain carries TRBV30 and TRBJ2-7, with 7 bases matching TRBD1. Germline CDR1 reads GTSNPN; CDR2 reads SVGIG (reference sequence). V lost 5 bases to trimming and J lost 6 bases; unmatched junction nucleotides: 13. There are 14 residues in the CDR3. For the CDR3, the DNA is TGTGCCTGGGCGGTAGGGGGCCTCGTCCCCGAGCAGTACTTC. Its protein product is CAWAVGGLVPEQYF.

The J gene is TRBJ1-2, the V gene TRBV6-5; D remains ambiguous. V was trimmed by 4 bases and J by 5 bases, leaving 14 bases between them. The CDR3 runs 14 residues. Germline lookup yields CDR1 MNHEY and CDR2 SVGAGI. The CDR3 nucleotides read TGTGCCAGCAGTTCTTTACAAAACACTTATGGCTACACCTTC. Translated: CASSSLQNTYGYTF.

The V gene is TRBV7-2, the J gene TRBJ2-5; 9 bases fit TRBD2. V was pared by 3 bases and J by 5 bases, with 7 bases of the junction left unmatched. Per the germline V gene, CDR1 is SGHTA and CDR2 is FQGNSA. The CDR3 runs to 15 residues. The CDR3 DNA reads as TGTGCCAGCAGCTTCGGCGGGGGGGCCGCGGAGACCCAGTACTTC. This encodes CASSFGGGAAETQYF.

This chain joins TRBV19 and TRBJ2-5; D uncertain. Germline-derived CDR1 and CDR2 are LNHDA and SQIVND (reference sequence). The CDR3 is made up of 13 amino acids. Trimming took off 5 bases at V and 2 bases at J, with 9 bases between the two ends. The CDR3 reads CASSVDGQETQYF. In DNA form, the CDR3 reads TGTGCCAGTAGTGTGGACGGACAAGAGACCCAGTACTTC. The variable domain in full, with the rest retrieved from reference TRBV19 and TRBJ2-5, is DGGITQSPKYLFRKEGQNVTLSCEQNLNHDAMYWYRQDPGQGLRLIYYSQIVNDFQKGDIAEGYSVSREKKESFPLTVTSAQKNPTAFYLCASSVDGQETQYFGPGTRLLVL.

This CDR3 is CASSAPNRGVYTEAFF. The CDR3, as DNA: TGTGCCAGCAGCGCGCCCAACAGGGGAGTTTACACTGAAGCTTTCTTT. This chain links TRBV11-1 with TRBJ1-1; 7 bases are shared with TRBD1. Trimming took 5 bases from V and 3 from J; bases not matched to a gene: 12. The CDR3 sequence is 16 residues long. From germline, CDR1 is SGHAT and CDR2 FQDESV (reference sequence).